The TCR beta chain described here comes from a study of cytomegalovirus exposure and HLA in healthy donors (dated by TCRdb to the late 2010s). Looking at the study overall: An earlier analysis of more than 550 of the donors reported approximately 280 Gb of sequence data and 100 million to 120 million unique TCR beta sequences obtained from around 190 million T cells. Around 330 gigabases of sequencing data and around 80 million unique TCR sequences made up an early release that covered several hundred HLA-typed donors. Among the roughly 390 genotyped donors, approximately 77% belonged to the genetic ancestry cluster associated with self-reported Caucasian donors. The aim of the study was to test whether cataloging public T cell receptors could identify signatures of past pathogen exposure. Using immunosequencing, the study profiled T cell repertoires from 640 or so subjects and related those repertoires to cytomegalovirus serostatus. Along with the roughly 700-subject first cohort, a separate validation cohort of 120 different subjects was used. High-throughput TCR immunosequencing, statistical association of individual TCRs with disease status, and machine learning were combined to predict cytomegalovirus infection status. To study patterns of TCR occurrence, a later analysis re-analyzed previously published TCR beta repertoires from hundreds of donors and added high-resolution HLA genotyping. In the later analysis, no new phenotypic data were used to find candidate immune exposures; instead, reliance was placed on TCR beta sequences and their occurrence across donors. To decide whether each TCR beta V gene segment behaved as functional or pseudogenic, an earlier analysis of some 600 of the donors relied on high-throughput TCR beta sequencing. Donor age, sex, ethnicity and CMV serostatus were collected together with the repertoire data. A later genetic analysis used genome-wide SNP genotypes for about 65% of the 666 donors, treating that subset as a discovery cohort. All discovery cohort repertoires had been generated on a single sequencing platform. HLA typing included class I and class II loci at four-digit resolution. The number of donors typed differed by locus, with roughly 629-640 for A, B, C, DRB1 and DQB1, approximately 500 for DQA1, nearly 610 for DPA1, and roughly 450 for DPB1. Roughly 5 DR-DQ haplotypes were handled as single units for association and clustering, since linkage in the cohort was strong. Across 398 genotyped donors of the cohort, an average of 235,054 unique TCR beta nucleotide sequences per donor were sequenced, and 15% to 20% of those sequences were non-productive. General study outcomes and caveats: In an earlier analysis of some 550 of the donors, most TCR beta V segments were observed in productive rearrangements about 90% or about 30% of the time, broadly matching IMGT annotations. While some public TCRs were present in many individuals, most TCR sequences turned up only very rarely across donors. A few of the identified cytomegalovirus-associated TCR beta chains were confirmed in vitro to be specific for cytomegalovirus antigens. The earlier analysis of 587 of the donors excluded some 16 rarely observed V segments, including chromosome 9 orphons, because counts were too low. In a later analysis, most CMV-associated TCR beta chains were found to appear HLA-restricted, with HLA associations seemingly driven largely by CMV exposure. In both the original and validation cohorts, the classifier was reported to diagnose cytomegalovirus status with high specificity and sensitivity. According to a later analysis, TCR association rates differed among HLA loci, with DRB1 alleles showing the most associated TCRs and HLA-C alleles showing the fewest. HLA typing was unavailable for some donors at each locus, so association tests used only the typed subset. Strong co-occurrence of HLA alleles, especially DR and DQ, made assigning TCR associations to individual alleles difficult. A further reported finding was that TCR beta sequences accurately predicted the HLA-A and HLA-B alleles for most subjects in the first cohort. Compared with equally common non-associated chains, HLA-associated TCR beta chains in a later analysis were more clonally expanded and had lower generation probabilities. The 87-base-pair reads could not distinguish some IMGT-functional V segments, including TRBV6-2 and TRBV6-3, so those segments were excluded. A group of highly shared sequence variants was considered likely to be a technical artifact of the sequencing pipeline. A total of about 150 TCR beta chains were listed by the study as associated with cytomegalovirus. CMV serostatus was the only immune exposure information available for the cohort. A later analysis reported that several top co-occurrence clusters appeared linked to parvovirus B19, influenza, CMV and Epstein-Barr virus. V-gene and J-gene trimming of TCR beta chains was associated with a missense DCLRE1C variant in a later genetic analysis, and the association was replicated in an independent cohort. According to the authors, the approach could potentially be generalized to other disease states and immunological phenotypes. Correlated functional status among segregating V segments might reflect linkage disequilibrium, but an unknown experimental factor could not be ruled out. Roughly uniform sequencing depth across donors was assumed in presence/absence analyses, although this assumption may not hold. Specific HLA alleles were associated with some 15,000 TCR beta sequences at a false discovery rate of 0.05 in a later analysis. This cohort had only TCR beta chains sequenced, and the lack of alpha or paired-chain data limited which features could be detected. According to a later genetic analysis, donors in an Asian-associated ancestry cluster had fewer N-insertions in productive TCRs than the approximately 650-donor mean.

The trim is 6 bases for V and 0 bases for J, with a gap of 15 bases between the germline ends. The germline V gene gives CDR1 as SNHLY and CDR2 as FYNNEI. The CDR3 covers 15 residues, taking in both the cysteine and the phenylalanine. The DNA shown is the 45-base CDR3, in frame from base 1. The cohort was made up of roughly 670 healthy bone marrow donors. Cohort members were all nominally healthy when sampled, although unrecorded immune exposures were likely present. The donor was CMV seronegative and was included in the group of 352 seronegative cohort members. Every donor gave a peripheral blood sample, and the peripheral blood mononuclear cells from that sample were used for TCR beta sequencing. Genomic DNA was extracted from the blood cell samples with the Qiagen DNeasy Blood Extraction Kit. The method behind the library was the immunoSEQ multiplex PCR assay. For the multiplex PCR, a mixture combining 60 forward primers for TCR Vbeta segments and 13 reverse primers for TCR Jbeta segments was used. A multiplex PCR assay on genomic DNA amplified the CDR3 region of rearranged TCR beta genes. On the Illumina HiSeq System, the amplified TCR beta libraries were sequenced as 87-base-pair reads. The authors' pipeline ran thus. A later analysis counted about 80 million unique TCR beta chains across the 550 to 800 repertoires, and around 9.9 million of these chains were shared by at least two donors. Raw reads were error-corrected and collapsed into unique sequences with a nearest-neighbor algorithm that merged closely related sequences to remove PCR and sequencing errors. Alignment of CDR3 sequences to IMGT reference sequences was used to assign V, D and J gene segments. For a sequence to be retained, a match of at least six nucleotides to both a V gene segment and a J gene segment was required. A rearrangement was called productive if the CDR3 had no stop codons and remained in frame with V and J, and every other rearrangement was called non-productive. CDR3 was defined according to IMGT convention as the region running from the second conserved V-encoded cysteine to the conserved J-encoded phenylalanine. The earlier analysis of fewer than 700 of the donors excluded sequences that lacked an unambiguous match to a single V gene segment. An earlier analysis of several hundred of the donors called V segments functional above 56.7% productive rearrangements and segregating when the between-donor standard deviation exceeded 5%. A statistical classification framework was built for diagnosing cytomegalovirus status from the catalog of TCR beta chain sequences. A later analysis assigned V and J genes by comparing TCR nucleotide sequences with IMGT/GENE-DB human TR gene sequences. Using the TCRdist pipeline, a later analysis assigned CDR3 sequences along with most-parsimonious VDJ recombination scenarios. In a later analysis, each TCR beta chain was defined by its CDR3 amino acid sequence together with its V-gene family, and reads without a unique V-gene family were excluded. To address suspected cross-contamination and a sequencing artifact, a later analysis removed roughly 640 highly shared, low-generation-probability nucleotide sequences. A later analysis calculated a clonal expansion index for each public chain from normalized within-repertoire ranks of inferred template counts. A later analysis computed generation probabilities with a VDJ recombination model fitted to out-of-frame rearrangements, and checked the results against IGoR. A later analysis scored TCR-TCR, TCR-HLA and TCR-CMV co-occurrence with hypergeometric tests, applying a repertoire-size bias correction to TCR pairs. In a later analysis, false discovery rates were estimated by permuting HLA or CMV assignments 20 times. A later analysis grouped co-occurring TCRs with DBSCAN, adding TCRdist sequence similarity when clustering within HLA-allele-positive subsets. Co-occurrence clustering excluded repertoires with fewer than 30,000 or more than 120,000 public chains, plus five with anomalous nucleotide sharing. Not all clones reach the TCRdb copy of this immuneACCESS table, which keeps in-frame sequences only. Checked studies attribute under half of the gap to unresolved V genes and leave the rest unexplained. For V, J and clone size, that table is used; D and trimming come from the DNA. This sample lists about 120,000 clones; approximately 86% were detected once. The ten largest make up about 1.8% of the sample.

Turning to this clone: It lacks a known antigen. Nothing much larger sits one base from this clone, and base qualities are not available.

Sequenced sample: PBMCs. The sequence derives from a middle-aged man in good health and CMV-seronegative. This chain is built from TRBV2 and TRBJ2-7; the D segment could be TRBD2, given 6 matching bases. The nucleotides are TGTGCCAGCAGAAGGAGACTAGATAGCTCCTACGAGCAGTACTTC. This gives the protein CASRRRLDSSYEQYF.